The sequence of this T cell receptor (beta chain) was determined in a study of T cell repertoires in ileal Crohn's disease (dated 2019 in TCRdb). Study-level background: The median duration of disease was approximately eight years, and at the time of surgery around 32% of patients were active smokers. The study was conducted in parallel with a multicentre cohort that was designed to identify predictors of early endoscopic recurrence following ileocolonic resection. The study sequenced approximately 170 mucosal samples from 55 or so patients, taken at several locations on the surgical specimen and at postoperative endoscopy. Every patient underwent surgery because of a complication, which was stricturing disease in 61% of cases and penetrating disease in roughly 39%. Endoscopic postoperative recurrence was defined as a Rutgeerts score above i0. Roughly half of the patients were given postoperative therapy, with about a dozen receiving thiopurines and under 20 receiving anti-TNF agents. TCR repertoire analysis was done in 57 Crohn's disease patients from a prospective multicentre cohort. Neoterminal ileum biopsies obtained at postoperative colonoscopy were designated as M6 samples.

Study-level results and caveats: Compared with CD4 T cells, sorted CD8 T cells held more high-frequency clones, which suggests that the mucosal expansions were mostly CD8. Postoperative endoscopy timing varied within the first year after surgery, with a median delay of about 7 months. Only a subgroup of patients, of unstated size, had their mucosal CD4 and CD8 T cells sorted and sequenced. Higher percentages of high-frequency clones at the time of surgery were linked to endoscopic recurrence, and every patient with clonality above 26.8% (18/57) had recurrence. Patients who were active smokers at surgery had a significantly higher proportion of clonal expansions than non-smokers (around 24% vs 18%, p=0.02).

For commercial TCRB immunosequencing, five hundred nanograms of biopsy DNA were submitted for each sample. A two-step, amplification bias-controlled multiplex PCR was used by Adaptive Biotechnology to amplify CDR3 regions from genomic DNA. Primers covering every V and J gene segment were used in the first PCR, while barcodes and Illumina adapters were added in the second PCR. CDR3 libraries were sequenced on an Illumina instrument. Processing in the source paper ran as follows. The analysis used both the pipelines supplied by the vendor and custom analysis of the raw data in R/Bioconductor with R version 3.3.0. Clonality, which ranges from 0 to 1, was calculated as the inverse of the normalised Shannon entropy across all productive clones. High-frequency clones were defined as the share of the repertoire taken up by the top 100 clones, keeping only clones that passed a 95% confidence test. The Simpson index measured repertoire diversity, and the Morisita-Horn index measured overlap between samples. TCRdb limited this immuneACCESS table to in-frame rearrangements with V and J called. A share of clones is missing; checked studies link under half to unresolved V genes, and the rest is unexplained. That table gives V, J and clone size, and the DNA gave D and trimming. In all, the sample holds 12,000 or so clones, and over 75% of those were seen once. The ten largest account for around 4.3% of the sample.

Sample time point, as interpreted from the label and publication: neoterminal ileum biopsy at postoperative endoscopy, about 6 months after surgery. Eligible patients were adults with ileal or ileocolonic Crohn's disease who had an indication for ileocolonic resection. Before DNA extraction, whole ileal mucosal biopsies were kept frozen at -80 degrees C. Genomic DNA was extracted from frozen whole biopsies using a TRizol-based method and was quantified with a NanoDrop 2000 spectrophotometer. Remarks on this clone: Its antigen is not yet known. Base qualities are not provided; no much larger clone lies one nucleotide away.

This sequence was found in an adult with Crohn's disease. The material sequenced was ileal tissue.

CDR3 region: CASSQEGGGRGQYF. Here is the DNA: TGCGCCAGCAGCCAAGAAGGGGGGGGGCGTGGGCAGTACTTC. The chain links TRBV4-1 with TRBJ2-7; the best D guess is TRBD2, with 7 bases matching. V is reduced by 0 bases and J by 9 bases, leaving a spacing of 15 bases between them. CDR1 and CDR2 are drawn from the germline V gene: MGHRA, YSYEKL. The CDR3 contains 14 residues, cysteine and phenylalanine counted. This entry keeps only the CDR3 DNA: 42 bases, framed from base 1.